This T cell receptor (beta chain) originates from a study of blood T cell repertoires in COVID-19. Authors' analysis steps: Scientists estimated how many nucleated cells there were by amplifying reference gene primers. The table came from immunoSEQ multiplex PCR; TCRdb's copy has only in-frame clones and leaves some out. V and J calls and clone size are those listed in that table; D and trimming were worked out from the DNA. The data contain over 250,000 clones, roughly 86% of them singletons. This clone was detected only once. Germline V gene lookup returns CDR1 SGHTA and CDR2 FQGNSA. Trimming cost V 2 bases and J 1 base; bases outside gene matches: 10. CDR3 length equals 19 residues.

V gene TRBV7-2 combines with J gene TRBJ2-3; 12 nucleotides align to TRBD2. The receptor was isolated from a man aged 35-49 years who had recovered from COVID-19. Input material: peripheral blood. CDR3 amino acids: CASSLRLAGVPLGTDTQYF. CDR3 bases: TGTGCCAGCAGCTTAAGACTAGCGGGAGTACCCCTCGGCACAGATACGCAGTATTTT.